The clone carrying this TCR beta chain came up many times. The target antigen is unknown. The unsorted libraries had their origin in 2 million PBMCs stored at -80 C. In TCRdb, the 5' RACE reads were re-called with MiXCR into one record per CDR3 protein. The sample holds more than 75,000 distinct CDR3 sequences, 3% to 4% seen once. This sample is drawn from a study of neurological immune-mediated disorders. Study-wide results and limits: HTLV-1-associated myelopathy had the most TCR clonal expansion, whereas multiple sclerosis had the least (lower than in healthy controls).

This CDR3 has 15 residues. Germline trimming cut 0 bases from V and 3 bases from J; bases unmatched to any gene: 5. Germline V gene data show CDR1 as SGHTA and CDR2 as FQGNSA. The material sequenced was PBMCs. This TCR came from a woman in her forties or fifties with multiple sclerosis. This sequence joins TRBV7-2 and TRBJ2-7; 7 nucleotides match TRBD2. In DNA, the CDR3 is TGTGCCAGCAGCTTAGCAGCACGGGACTACTACGAGCAGTACTTC. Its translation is CASSLAARDYYEQYF. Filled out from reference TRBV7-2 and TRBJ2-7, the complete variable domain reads GAGVSQSPSNKVTEKGKDVELRCDPISGHTALYWYRQSLGQGLEFLIYFQGNSAPDKSGLPSDRFSAERTGGSVSTLTIQRTQQEDSAVYLCASSLAARDYYEQYFGPGTRLTVT.